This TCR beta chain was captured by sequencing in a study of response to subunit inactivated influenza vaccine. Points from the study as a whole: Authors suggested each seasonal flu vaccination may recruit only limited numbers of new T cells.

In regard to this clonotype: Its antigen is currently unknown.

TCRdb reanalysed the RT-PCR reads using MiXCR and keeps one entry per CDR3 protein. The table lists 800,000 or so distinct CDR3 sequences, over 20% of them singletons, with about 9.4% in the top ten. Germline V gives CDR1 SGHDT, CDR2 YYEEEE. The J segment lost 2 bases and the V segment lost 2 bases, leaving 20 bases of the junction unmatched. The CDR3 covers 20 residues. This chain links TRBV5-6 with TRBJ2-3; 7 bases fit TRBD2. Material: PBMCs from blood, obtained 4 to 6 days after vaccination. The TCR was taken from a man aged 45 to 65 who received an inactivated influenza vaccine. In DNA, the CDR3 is TGTGCCAGCAGCTTCGTGGGGGGGACTAACTGGAGAACCCACACAGATACGCAGTATTTT. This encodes CASSFVGGTNWRTHTDTQYF.